This entry is about one T cell receptor beta chain. With 1 base clipped from V and 2 bases from J, the junction kept 7 bases outside the gene matches. The CDR3 has 16 residues. Germline V gives CDR1 SGHRS, CDR2 YFSETQ. The method was immunoSEQ multiplex PCR; TCRdb's version includes in-frame clones alone and lacks a portion of them. The data hold around 49,000 clones, with more than 85% observed a single time. The sample originates from a study of T cell changes during pregnancy in multiple sclerosis. This sequence was found in a female donor with multiple sclerosis, enrolled in a pregnancy study. V usage is TRBV5-1 and J usage is TRBJ2-5, with 8 bases lining up with TRBD2. The material sequenced was CD8+ T cells from peripheral blood mononuclear cells, taken in the first trimester of pregnancy. The DNA of the CDR3 is TGCGCCAGCAGCTTGCAAGGGCTAGCGGGTCAAGAGACCCAGTACTTC. Encoded protein: CASSLQGLAGQETQYF.